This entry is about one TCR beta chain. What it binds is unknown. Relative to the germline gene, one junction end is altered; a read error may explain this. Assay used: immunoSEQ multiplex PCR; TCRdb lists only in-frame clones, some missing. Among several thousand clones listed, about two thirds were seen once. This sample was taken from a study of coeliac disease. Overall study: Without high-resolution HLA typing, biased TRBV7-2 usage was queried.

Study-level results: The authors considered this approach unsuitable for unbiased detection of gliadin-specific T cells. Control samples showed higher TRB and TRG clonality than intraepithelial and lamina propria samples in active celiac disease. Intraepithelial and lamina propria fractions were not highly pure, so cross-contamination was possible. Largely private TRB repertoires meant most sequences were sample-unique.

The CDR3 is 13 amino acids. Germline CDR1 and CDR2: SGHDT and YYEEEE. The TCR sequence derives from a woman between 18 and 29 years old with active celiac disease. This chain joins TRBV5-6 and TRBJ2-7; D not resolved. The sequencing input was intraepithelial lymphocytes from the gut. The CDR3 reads CASSLGRFYEQYF. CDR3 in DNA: TGTGCCAGCAGTTTGGGCAGATTCTACGAGCAGTACTTC.